This T cell receptor beta chain was found in a study of blood T cell repertoires in COVID-19. About the research overall: Material from acute and convalescent COVID-19 was sourced from the United States, Italy and Spain.

The protocol was immunoSEQ multiplex PCR, while the TCRdb copy is restricted to in-frame clones and leaves out a portion. The repertoire includes 170,000 or so clones, roughly 87% of them detected once, and roughly 7% sits in the top ten. What was sequenced was PBMCs or T cells enriched from blood (not recorded which). This sequence originates from a woman between 45 and 65 years old who had recovered from COVID-19.

CDR3 loop: CASSEAGQRTGELFF. CDR3 nucleotides: TGTGCCAGCAGTGAAGCGGGGCAGCGCACCGGGGAGCTGTTTTTT. The chain has TRBV2 and TRBJ2-2, with a weak D call TRBD1 (5 bases). The CDR3 length is 15 residues. The germline gives CDR1 SNHLY, CDR2 FYNNEI. The germline V and J ends were trimmed by 0 bases and 4 bases, with 9 bases remaining between them.